This T cell receptor (beta chain) derives from a study of cytomegalovirus exposure and HLA in healthy donors. The CDR3 has 14 residues. V was trimmed by 1 base and J by 4 bases, leaving 8 bases between them. Germline V gene sequence: CDR1 MGHRA, CDR2 YSYEKL. The PCR used 60 Vbeta and 13 Jbeta primers. This table comes from immunoSEQ multiplex PCR, and its TCRdb copy is limited to in-frame clones, with some not included. The table has around 150,000 clones, roughly 79% seen once; the top ten hold approximately 0.66%. The chain recombines TRBV4-1 with TRBJ1-5; D remains ambiguous. Sequenced: PBMCs. The TCR originated in a male donor in good health and CMV-seronegative. As DNA, the CDR3 is TGCGCCAGCAGCCAAGTATCTGAGAATCAGCCCCAGCATTTT. Translated, it gives CASSQVSENQPQHF.